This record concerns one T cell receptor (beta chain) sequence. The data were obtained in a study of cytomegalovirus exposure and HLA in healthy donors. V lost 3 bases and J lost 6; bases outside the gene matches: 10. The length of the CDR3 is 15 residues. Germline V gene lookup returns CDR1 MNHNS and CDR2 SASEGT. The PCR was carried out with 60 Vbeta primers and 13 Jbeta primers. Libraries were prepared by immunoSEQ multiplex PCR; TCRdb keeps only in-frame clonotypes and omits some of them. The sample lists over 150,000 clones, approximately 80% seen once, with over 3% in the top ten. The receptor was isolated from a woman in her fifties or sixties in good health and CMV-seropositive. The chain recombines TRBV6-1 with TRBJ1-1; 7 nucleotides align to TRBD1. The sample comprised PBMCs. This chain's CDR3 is CASSDRTGTGAEAFF. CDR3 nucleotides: TGTGCCAGCAGTGACCGAACCGGAACAGGGGCTGAAGCTTTCTTT.